The rows below give T cell receptor beta chains drawn from one sample of a study of beta chain features in type 1 diabetes. Profiled with immunoSEQ multiplex PCR; TCRdb holds only in-frame clones, not every one. The sample lists some 140,000 clones, about 10% occurring once. Sequencing was carried out using central memory CD4+ T cells from blood. The receptors stem from a man aged 25 to 40 with type 1 diabetes. The CDR3 runs from the conserved cysteine through the conserved F or W. D genes are given only for firm matches. Size tells how often a clone was seen (once, few, many) or the class of an expanded clone, and some rows leave it out.

clone size	V gene	D gene	J gene	CDR3 length	CDR3 protein	CDR3 DNA
few	TRBV30	TRBD2	TRBJ2-3	16	CAWSGGTSGGTDTQYF	TGTGCCTGGAGTGGGGGGACTAGCGGGGGGACCGATACGCAGTATTTT
-	TRBV21-1	-	TRBJ1-2	18	CASSKALNIDRTVRGYTF	TGTGCCAGCAGCAAAGCACTAAATATTGACAGGACGGTTCGGGGCTACACCTTC
many	TRBV9	-	TRBJ2-3	14	CASSVDFGSDTQYF	TGTGCCAGCAGCGTAGACTTCGGTTCAGATACGCAGTATTTT
few	TRBV30	TRBD1	TRBJ1-4	15	CASPQTGTANEKLFF	TGTGCCTCCCCCCAGACCGGGACAGCTAATGAAAAACTGTTTTTT
few	TRBV5-4	-	TRBJ1-4	17	CASSLGGSRGTNEKLFF	TGTGCCAGCAGCTTGGGCGGCTCCAGGGGAACTAATGAAAAACTGTTTTTT
-	TRBV9	-	TRBJ2-5	12	CASSPSAGTQYF	TGTGCCAGCAGCCCCTCCGCCGGGACCCAGTACTTC
many	TRBV9	-	TRBJ2-1	12	CASSASGGEQFF	TGTGCCAGCAGCGCTAGTGGGGGGGAGCAGTTCTTC
-	TRBV20-1	TRBD2	TRBJ2-5	10	CSASGGAQYF	TGCAGTGCTAGCGGGGGGGCCCAGTACTTC
few	TRBV20-1	-	TRBJ1-1	10	CSVLGTEAFF	TGCAGTGTCCTCGGGACTGAAGCTTTCTTT
-	TRBV5-4	TRBD2	TRBJ2-5	15	CASSFFSGGAETQYF	TGTGCCAGCAGCTTTTTTAGCGGGGGGGCGGAGACCCAGTACTTC
-	TRBV18	-	TRBJ1-5	15	CASSPTGGGPQPQHF	TGTGCCAGCTCACCTACGGGGGGGGGCCCTCAGCCCCAGCATTTT
few	TRBV6-6	TRBD1	TRBJ1-6	16	CASSSLGQGDYSPLHF	TGTGCCAGCAGTTCCCTTGGACAGGGGGATTATTCACCCCTCCACTTT
-	TRBV5-4	-	TRBJ2-5	13	CASSLAFEETQYF	TGTGCCAGCAGCTTGGCGTTCGAAGAGACCCAGTACTTC